A selection of T cell receptor beta chains follows, all from one sample in a study of blood T cell repertoires in COVID-19. Measured with immunoSEQ multiplex PCR; TCRdb has only the in-frame clones, and not every one. Of about 300,000 clones in the sample, roughly 86% are singletons; the top ten hold roughly 1.3%. Sequenced sample: peripheral blood. These receptors came from a man in his sixties or seventies with acute or convalescent COVID-19. Each CDR3 is given with its conserved first and last residue. The D gene is left open where the match is weak. For some rows the clone size is stated as once, few or many, or as a class when expanded; others skip it.

>NA|TRBV10-3|16|TRBJ2-2|NA
CAITLTEQINTGELFF
TGTGCCATCACTTTGACAGAACAGATTAATACCGGGGAGCTGTTTTTT
>NA|TRBV5-6|16|TRBJ1-4|TRBD1
CASSLVGQGSQEKLFF
TGTGCCAGCAGCTTGGTGGGACAGGGCTCGCAAGAAAAACTGTTTTTT
>NA|TRBV7-9|13|TRBJ1-5|TRBD1
CASSLQGREPQHF
TGTGCCAGCAGCCTACAGGGGCGGGAGCCCCAGCATTTT
>NA|TRBV4-2|14|TRBJ1-1|NA
CASSQGASNTEAFF
TGTGCCAGCAGCCAAGGGGCATCGAACACTGAAGCTTTCTTT
>NA|TRBV6-2/TRBV6-3|16|TRBJ1-1|TRBD1
CASSYSGQVAPTEAFF
TGTGCCAGCAGTTACTCAGGACAGGTCGCTCCCACTGAAGCTTTCTTT
>NA|TRBV7-8|16|TRBJ2-1|NA
CASSLTQGISYNEQFF
TGTGCCAGCAGCTTAACCCAGGGAATCTCCTACAATGAGCAGTTCTTC
>NA|TRBV30|13|TRBJ1-2|NA
CAWTFRGGYGYTF
TGTGCCTGGACCTTCCGGGGTGGCTATGGCTACACCTTC
>NA|TRBV19|14|TRBJ1-5|TRBD1
CASVDRYSNQPQHF
TGTGCCAGTGTGGACAGGTATAGCAATCAGCCCCAGCATTTT
>NA|TRBV29-1|16|TRBJ2-1|TRBD2
CSVLRDSGRVNNEQFF
TGCAGCGTTTTACGAGATAGCGGGAGGGTTAACAATGAGCAGTTCTTC
>few|TRBV12-3/TRBV12-4|13|TRBJ2-5|NA
CASRPGLLETQYF
TGTGCCAGCAGGCCGGGACTCCTGGAGACCCAGTACTTC
>NA|TRBV18|13|TRBJ1-4|NA
CASSRLRNEKLFF
TGTGCCAGCTCACGCTTGCGTAATGAAAAACTGTTTTTT
>NA|TRBV6-6|12|TRBJ1-2|TRBD1
CASRTGDLGYTF
TGTGCCAGCAGGACAGGGGATCTTGGCTACACCTTC
>NA|TRBV4-1|17|TRBJ1-5|TRBD1
CASSLRQGADSNQPQHF
TGCGCCAGCAGCCTACGACAGGGAGCGGATTCAAATCAGCCCCAGCATTTT
>NA|TRBV9|15|TRBJ2-1|TRBD2
CASSASGRSYNEQFF
TGTGCCAGCAGTGCCAGCGGGAGATCCTACAATGAGCAGTTCTTC
>NA|TRBV6-2/TRBV6-3|15|TRBJ2-3|TRBD2
CASSSSGRGADTQYF
TGTGCCAGTAGTTCTAGCGGGAGGGGAGCAGATACGCAGTATTTT
>NA|TRBV5-5|15|TRBJ2-1|TRBD1
CASSFPGQGHNEQFF
TGTGCCAGCAGCTTTCCGGGACAGGGACACAATGAGCAGTTCTTC
>NA|TRBV5-4|13|TRBJ2-5|TRBD1
CASRDRAQETQYF
TGTGCCAGCAGGGACAGGGCGCAAGAGACCCAGTACTTC